This T cell receptor beta chain was sequenced in a study of T cells in Graves' hyperthyroidism and ophthalmopathy (dated by TCRdb to between 2018 and 2020). Looking at the study overall: Peripheral blood was sampled at the time of initial diagnosis, prior to any treatment. A discovery cohort of roughly 96 patients, roughly 43 with Graves' ophthalmopathy and under 60 with stable Graves' hyperthyroidism, was used to find distinguishing TCR V-J signatures. Prospective prediction of ophthalmopathy was tested in an independent validation cohort of 18 to 20 hyperthyroidism patients and some 17 patients who later progressed to ophthalmopathy. For training and testing, the 100 or so patients in the discovery cohort were randomly divided in a 7:3 ratio. The study also compared thyroid tissue and blood T-cell repertoires from a handful of Graves' hyperthyroidism patients. Following sampling, methimazole starting at 30 mg daily was given to hyperthyroidism patients, and high-dose intravenous methylprednisolone was given to ophthalmopathy patients. According to the paper, TCR Vbeta CDR3 sequencing was carried out on some 140 peripheral blood samples, which came from around 43 ophthalmopathy, some 73 hyperthyroidism and 17 progressor patients.

From the germline V gene (reference sequence), CDR1 is DFQATT and CDR2 is SNEGSKA. The cysteine opens and the phenylalanine closes a CDR3 of 15 amino acids. The only DNA kept is the CDR3, 45 bases in frame from the first base. V lost 0 bases and J lost 2 bases; the stretch between them is 14 bases long. TCR beta CDR3 regions were amplified from RNA transcripts. A first-round RT-PCR of the TCR CDR3 used the HTBI primer set with the Qiagen OneStep RT-PCR kit. A second multiplex PCR round built the libraries, followed by size selection and purification. Paired-end sequencing of the libraries was performed with 100 bp reads on an Illumina HiSeq2000. Per the source publication's procedure: Raw data were processed with SOAPnuke, discarding reads with adapters, uncalled bases, mean Phred below 15, or no exact constant-primer or identifier match. High-quality paired reads were merged with COPE v1.2.5, and unique nucleotide sequences were defined as clonotypes. MiTCR v1.1 was used to align clonotypes to the IMGT TRBV, TRBD and TRBJ reference segments. The analysis was restricted to V-J combinations with a frequency above 0.0001, which together covered approximately 99% of the repertoires. The TCS score was defined as the ratio of F50 (clonal expansion) to E x V (chaos), calculated using BLOSUM62-based TCRdist between CDR3 peptides within each V-J. Welch's t-statistics and random forest reduced around 550 V-J features to fewer than 15, which were used in a naive Bayes classifier (R e1071). Using fastp at Q25 and MiXCR, TCRdb reprocessed the public reads and kept productive beta chains. Each entry is one CDR3 protein sequence, shown with its most common DNA and genes. The V and J calls follow TCRdb's processing rather than the paper's. The sample includes some 360,000 distinct CDR3 sequences, with less than 20% observed a single time. About a sixth of the sample goes to the ten largest clones.

Overall study outcomes, separate from this receptor: Most expanded thyroid clonotypes (frequency above 0.001) were also detected in blood, a finding suggesting that blood repertoires may reflect thyroid immune responses. In validation, progression to ophthalmopathy was predicted by the model with approximately 67% sensitivity and 72% to 80% specificity, a median of 6.5 months before onset. Ophthalmopathy was separated from stable hyperthyroidism by a 13 V-J signature model, with roughly 88% sensitivity and approximately 81% specificity obtained in cross-validation and 80%/75% obtained in testing. Sample size was not statistically predetermined, and blinding of investigators to group allocation was not performed.

Worth noting for this clonotype: It has no known antigen specificity. No quality values exist for individual bases; no much larger clone is one base distant.

In the ophthalmopathy patients, disease was moderately to severely active, with a Clinical Activity Score of 3 or more, a NOSPECS grade of 4 or more, and a duration of less than 3 months. Any patient with an uncontrolled infection, another autoimmune disease, pregnancy or lactation was excluded. Diagnoses were based on clinical symptoms, serum thyroxine and TRAb, thyroid ultrasound and orbital computed tomography. Ficoll-Paque density gradient centrifugation was used to isolate PBMCs from 9.5 to 10 ml of fresh peripheral blood. Total RNA was extracted using Trizol reagent, and RNA quality was assessed on an Agilent 2100 Bioanalyzer.

The sequence joins TRBV20-1 to TRBJ2-7, and possibly TRBD2, on 5 matching bases. The origin of this receptor is a woman aged 40 to 49 with Graves' ophthalmopathy. Input material: blood. The CDR3 sequence is CSARDPGRDTYEQYF. The base sequence is TGCAGTGCTAGAGATCCCGGACGGGATACCTACGAGCAGTACTTC.